The 30 T cell receptor beta chains below all came from one sample that was sequenced in a study of blood T cell repertoires in COVID-19. The table came from immunoSEQ multiplex PCR; TCRdb's copy has only in-frame clones and leaves some out. Among 150,000 to 200,000 clones listed, about 87% were seen once. Sequenced material: peripheral blood. The source is a woman between 65 and 79 years old with COVID-19, enrolled during active disease.

This clone occurred once. The chain joins TRBV5-1 to TRBJ1-6; D possibly corresponds to TRBD1 (6 bases). CDR1 SGHRS and CDR2 YFSETQ come from the germline V gene. Deletions cut 7 bases from V and 0 bases from J, with 11 bases between. There are 15 residues in the CDR3. The CDR3 is CASLRGSSYNSPLHF. DNA of the CDR3: TGCGCCAGCTTGAGGGGGAGCTCCTATAATTCACCCCTCCACTTT. Filled out from reference TRBV5-1 and TRBJ1-6, the complete variable domain reads KAGVTQTPRYLIKTRGQQVTLSCSPISGHRSVSWYQQTPGQGLQFLFEYFSETQRNKGNFPGRFSGRQFSNSRSEMNVSTLELGDSALYLCASLRGSSYNSPLHFGNGTRLTVT.

The chain links TRBV27 to TRBJ2-7; a weak D match, TRBD1 (6 bases). V lost 2 bases and J lost 4, with 12 bases in between. Germline V gives CDR1 MNHEY, CDR2 SMNVEV (reference sequence). The length of the CDR3 is 14 residues. The CDR3 loop is CASSLKGHLYEQYF. The CDR3 DNA reads TGTGCCAGCAGTTTAAAGGGACACCTATACGAGCAGTACTTC.

The chain is built from TRBV29-1 and TRBJ1-1; TRBD1 might be the D (6 bases). Trimming stripped 5 bases from V and 0 bases from J, with 10 bases between. The CDR3 is 13 amino acids. Germline CDR1 reads SQVTM; CDR2 reads ANQGSEA. The CDR3: CSVWTVMNTEAFF. CDR3 nucleotides: TGCAGCGTTTGGACAGTAATGAACACTGAAGCTTTCTTT.

This chain uses TRBV12-3 or TRBV12-4 with TRBJ1-1, with D uncertain. V lost 1 base and J 7 bases, leaving 10 bases between the germline ends. CDR3 size: 13 residues. The CDR3 DNA sequence: TGTGCCAGCAGTTTAGGGGCGAAACATGAAGCTTTCTTT. This encodes CASSLGAKHEAFF.

The chain couples TRBV12-3 or TRBV12-4 to TRBJ1-2; tentatively, D is TRBD1 (5 bases). V was cut by 2 bases and J by 8 bases, with 12 bases left in between. The CDR3 runs to 13 residues. The CDR3 protein is CASSLQGLEGYTF. As DNA, the CDR3 is TGTGCCAGCAGTTTACAGGGATTGGAAGGCTACACCTTC.

The chain carries TRBV11-1 and TRBJ2-5, with D possibly matching TRBD2 (6 bases). The V and J ends lost 5 bases and 5 bases respectively, with 15 bases between them. Germline assignment: CDR1 SGHAT and CDR2 FQDESV (reference sequence). This CDR3 has 14 residues. CDR3 DNA sequence: TGTGCCAGCAGCCTGGGGAGCAGCGGGGAGACCCAGTACTTC. Its translation is CASSLGSSGETQYF. The variable domain in full, completed from reference TRBV11-1 and TRBJ2-5, reads EAEVAQSPRYKITEKSQAVAFWCDPISGHATLYWYRQILGQGPELLVQFQDESVVDDSQLPKDRFSAERLKGVDSTLKIQPAELGDSAMYLCASSLGSSGETQYFGPGTRLLVL.

Concerning this clone itself: Within the sample, other DNA sequences also encode this same CDR3. This chain connects TRBV7-2 to TRBJ1-5; a possible D gene is TRBD1 (5 bases). The V gene lost 2 bases and the J gene lost 7 bases, with 9 bases spanning the gap. CDR1 and CDR2 (germline): SGHTA, FQGNSA. This CDR3 has 13 amino acids. The CDR3 nucleotides are TGTGCCAGCAGCTTACCAGGGTGGCAGCCCCAGCATTTT. Translated, it gives CASSLPGWQPQHF. Supplemented by reference TRBV7-2 and TRBJ1-5, the full variable domain reads GAGVSQSPSNKVTEKGKDVELRCDPISGHTALYWYRQSLGQGLEFLIYFQGNSAPDKSGLPSDRFSAERTGGSVSTLTIQRTQQEDSAVYLCASSLPGWQPQHFGDGTRLSIL.

The CDR3 DNA sequence: TGTGCCAGCAGCTACGGGAAGGGTGGGAGCTCCTACGAGCAGTACTTC. It codes for CASSYGKGGSSYEQYF. The V gene is TRBV9, the J gene TRBJ2-7; a weak D match, TRBD2 (5 bases). Germline values: CDR1 SGDLS, CDR2 YYNGEE. The CDR3 spans 16 residues. Trimming removed 4 bases at V and 0 bases at J, with 17 bases between.

The rearrangement uses TRBV7-2 and TRBJ2-3, with a possible D match to TRBD2 (5 bases). Germline CDR1 reads SGHTA; CDR2 reads FQGNSA. The CDR3 extends over 16 amino acids. Trimming cost V 1 base and J 1 base, with 12 bases left between them. As DNA, the CDR3 is TGTGCCAGCAGCTTAGGGTTGGGAGTTGGCACAGATACGCAGTATTTT. This codes for CASSLGLGVGTDTQYF.

The chain joins TRBV4-3 to TRBJ2-1; the D gene is possibly TRBD2 (5 bases). Trimming removed 2 bases at V and 7 bases at J, with 12 bases between. Germline assignment: CDR1 LGHNA and CDR2 YSLEER. This CDR3 region has 14 residues. CDR3 coding DNA: TGCGCCAGCAGCCAACATCTTACGGGGAATGAGCAGTTCTTC. As protein: CASSQHLTGNEQFF.

The V and J genes are TRBV3-1 (or the pseudogene TRBV3-2) and TRBJ2-3; D possibly corresponds to TRBD2 (6 bases). The V gene lost 8 bases and the J gene lost 2 bases, with 8 bases spanning the gap. Germline lookup yields CDR1 LGHDT and CDR2 YNNKEL (reference sequence). The CDR3 totals 12 residues. The DNA for the CDR3 is TGTGCCAGCGGAGGGCACACAGATACGCAGTATTTT. It encodes CASGGHTDTQYF.

This chain links TRBV5-3 with TRBJ2-5; TRBD2 is a possible D gene (7 bases). TRBV5-3 falls under the ORF class, with uncertain function. The CDR3 has 16 amino acids. V lost 1 base and J 1 base, leaving 14 bases between the germline ends. The CDR3 DNA sequence: TGTGCCAGAAGCTTGAGTAGGGGGACTACCCAAGAGACCCAGTACTTC. Protein product: CARSLSRGTTQETQYF.

This clone was found a few times. The chain is built from TRBV5-5 and TRBJ1-1; D is possibly TRBD1 (6 bases). CDR3 length equals 15 residues. From germline, CDR1 is SGHKS and CDR2 YYEKEE (reference sequence). V lost 0 bases and J lost 1, with 10 bases in between. CDR3 nucleotides: TGTGCCAGCAGCTTGGAGCAGGGGAGGAACACTGAAGCTTTCTTT. Encoded protein: CASSLEQGRNTEAFF.

The rearrangement joins TRBV27 to TRBJ2-7; TRBD2 matches 8 bases. This CDR3 has 14 amino acids. The V and J ends lost 3 bases and 3 bases, in that order; junction bases with no gene match: 4. The germline V gene encodes CDR1 MNHEY and CDR2 SMNVEV (reference sequence). The CDR3, as DNA: TGTGCCAGCAGTTTCACGGGAGGGTTCTACGAGCAGTACTTC. Translated: CASSFTGGFYEQYF.

The chain is built from TRBV10-3 and TRBJ2-5; 7 bases line up with TRBD1. With 4 bases clipped from V and 0 bases from J, the junction kept 5 bases outside the gene matches. The CDR3 covers 15 residues. Germline lookup yields CDR1 ENHRY and CDR2 SYGVKD. CDR3 nucleotides: TGTGCCATCAGTGCCGTAGGGACAGACCAAGAGACCCAGTACTTC. This codes for CAISAVGTDQETQYF.

The V call is TRBV5-6, the J call TRBJ2-1; TRBD1 matches 7 bases. This CDR3 spans 15 amino acids. V was clipped by 4 bases and J by 0 bases; unmatched bases: 4. Looked up from germline, CDR1 is SGHDT and CDR2 is YYEEEE. The DNA for the CDR3 is TGTGCCAGCAGCATACAGGGGAGCTCCTACAATGAGCAGTTCTTC. Translating it yields CASSIQGSSYNEQFF.

The chain links TRBV10-3 to TRBJ2-4; D unresolved. V lost 2 bases to trimming and J lost 3 bases, with 17 bases between them. Germline V gene data show CDR1 as ENHRY and CDR2 as SYGVKD. The CDR3 loop spans 17 amino acids. In DNA, the CDR3 is TGTGCCATCAGTGAGGGTGACGGGTTTATGATCAAAAACATTCAGTACTTC. This gives the protein CAISEGDGFMIKNIQYF.

Details on this clone: Other nucleotide sequences in the sample specify the same CDR3. The CDR3 reads CASSERGYGYTF. CDR3 DNA sequence: TGTGCCAGCAGTGAACGGGGGTATGGCTACACCTTC. The rearrangement joins TRBV6-1 to TRBJ1-2, with D perhaps TRBD1 (5 bases). This CDR3 has 12 amino acids. Germline assignment: CDR1 MNHNS and CDR2 SASEGT. Trimming left V 2 bases short and J 5 bases short, with 6 bases between.

This clone appeared a single time. The chain is built from TRBV29-1 and TRBJ1-2, with D hard to call. Trimming removed 1 base at V and 0 bases at J, with 9 bases between. The CDR3 sequence is 14 residues long. Germline CDR1 and CDR2: SQVTM and ANQGSEA. This chain's CDR3 is CSVEGPGANYGYTF. DNA for the CDR3: TGCAGCGTTGAAGGTCCGGGAGCTAACTATGGCTACACCTTC.

The chain joins TRBV2 to TRBJ2-5, with 12 bases identical to TRBD1. CDR3 length: 14 residues. The V gene's germline CDR1 is SNHLY and CDR2 FYNNEI. The V and J ends lost 9 bases and 5 bases, in that order; junction bases with no gene match: 7. The CDR3, as DNA: TGTGCCAGTGCTAGGGACAGGGGGCCTGAGACCCAGTACTTC. This translates into CASARDRGPETQYF.

This clone was counted between two and nine times. This specimen includes other DNA sequences encoding the same CDR3. This sequence joins TRBV5-1 and TRBJ1-3, with D possibly matching TRBD1 (6 bases). Germline V CDR1 and CDR2: SGHRS, YFSETQ. Trimming took off 2 bases at V and 0 bases at J, with 6 bases between the two ends. The CDR3 totals 14 residues. CDR3 sequence: CASSLQGSGNTIYF. In nucleotides, the CDR3 is TGCGCCAGCAGCTTACAGGGCTCTGGAAACACCATATATTTT.

This rearrangement joins TRBV30 to TRBJ2-3; 7 bases are shared with TRBD1. Germline CDR1 is GTSNPN and CDR2 is SVGIG (reference sequence). CDR3 length: 14 amino acids. V was clipped by 2 bases and J by 1 base; unmatched bases: 3. CDR3 residues: CAWSLGQRTDTQYF. The CDR3 DNA sequence: TGTGCCTGGAGTTTGGGACAGCGCACAGATACGCAGTATTTT.

CDR3 nucleotide sequence: TGTGCCAGCAGCCGTGCAGGGGACTCTGGAAACACCATATATTTT. It yields the protein CASSRAGDSGNTIYF. V and J are TRBV6-5 and TRBJ1-3; D is perhaps TRBD1 (6 bases). V lost 6 bases and J 0 bases, leaving 12 bases between the germline ends. CDR1 is MNHEY, CDR2 SVGAGI, per germline. This CDR3 comprises 15 residues.

The CDR3 DNA is TGTGCCAGCAGCTTCGGGACAGCTAACTATGGCTACACCTTC. It is translated as CASSFGTANYGYTF. The chain joins TRBV7-9 to TRBJ1-2; 7 nucleotides match TRBD1. The CDR3 is made up of 14 amino acids. In germline, CDR1 is SEHNR, CDR2 FQNEAQ (reference sequence). V trimming: 3 bases; J trimming: 0 bases; junction bases outside the gene matches: 1.

J is TRBJ1-2 and V is TRBV12-3 or TRBV12-4, with D unresolved. The CDR3 spans 12 residues. V lost 3 bases and J 3 bases, leaving 5 bases between the germline ends. The CDR3 spells CASSFVDYGYTF. The CDR3 DNA follows: TGTGCCAGCAGTTTCGTCGACTATGGCTACACCTTC.

This clone was detected a few times. The gene calls are TRBV19 and TRBJ2-7, with 9 bases matching TRBD1. The germline CDR1 and CDR2 sequences are LNHDA and SQIVND (reference sequence). The V segment lost 6 bases and the J segment 2 bases; nucleotides outside the gene matches: 5. The length of the CDR3 is 14 residues. CDR3 sequence: CASSQTGGTYEQYF. CDR3 nucleotides: TGTGCCAGTAGCCAGACAGGGGGGACCTACGAGCAGTACTTC.

The chain links TRBV7-9 to TRBJ2-7; D is possibly TRBD1 (6 bases). V dropped 3 bases and J dropped 4 bases, with 10 bases sitting between them. CDR3 length: 13 residues. Germline V gene lookup returns CDR1 SEHNR and CDR2 FQNEAQ (reference sequence). CDR3 nucleotides: TGTGCCAGCAGCTTGGGACACCTTTACGAGCAGTACTTC. The encoded protein is CASSLGHLYEQYF.

This CDR3 reads CASSELAGETDTQYF. CDR3 in DNA: TGCGCCAGCAGTGAACTAGCGGGAGAAACAGATACGCAGTATTTT. The chain joins TRBV5-1 to TRBJ2-3, with 11 bases that match TRBD2. Germline V gene sequence: CDR1 SGHRS, CDR2 YFSETQ. The junction had 5 bases not matched to a gene; V was cut back by 5 bases and J by 3 bases. The CDR3 has 15 residues.

The chain joins TRBV19 to TRBJ1-6, with a weak D call TRBD1 (6 bases). CDR1 LNHDA and CDR2 SQIVND come from the germline V gene (reference sequence). The CDR3 has 16 residues. Trimming left V 6 bases short and J 7 bases short, with 19 bases between. CDR3: CASSLSWQGLNSPLHF. The CDR3 DNA is TGTGCCAGTAGCCTTTCATGGCAGGGGCTAAATTCACCCCTCCACTTT.

V and J are TRBV15 and TRBJ2-5, with D possibly TRBD2 on 6 matching bases. The germline V and J ends were trimmed by 0 bases and 1 base, with 18 bases remaining between them. CDR3 size: 18 residues. The germline CDR1 and CDR2 sequences are LNHNV and YYDKDF (reference sequence). CDR3 protein: CATSRDMAGRNFQETQYF. The CDR3, as DNA: TGTGCCACCAGCAGAGATATGGCAGGGAGGAACTTCCAAGAGACCCAGTACTTC. Based on the CDR3 plus reference TRBV15 and TRBJ2-5, the full variable domain is DAMVIQNPRYQVTQFGKPVTLSCSQTLNHNVMYWYQQKSSQAPKLLFHYYDKDFNNEADTPDNFQSRRPNTSFCFLDIRSPGLGDTAMYLCATSRDMAGRNFQETQYFGPGTRLLVL.